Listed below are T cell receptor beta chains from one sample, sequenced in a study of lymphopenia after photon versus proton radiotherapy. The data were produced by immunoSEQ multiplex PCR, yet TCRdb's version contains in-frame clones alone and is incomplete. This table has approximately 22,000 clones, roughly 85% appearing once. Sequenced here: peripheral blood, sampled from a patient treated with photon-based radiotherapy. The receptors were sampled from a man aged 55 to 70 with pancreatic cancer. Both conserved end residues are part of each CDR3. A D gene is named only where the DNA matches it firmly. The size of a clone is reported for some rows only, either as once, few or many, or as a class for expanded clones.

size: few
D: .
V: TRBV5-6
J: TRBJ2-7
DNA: TGTGCCAGCAGCCTTGTGGGCGACGAGCAGTACTTC
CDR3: CASSLVGDEQYF

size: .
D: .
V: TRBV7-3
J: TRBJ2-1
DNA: TGTGCCAGCAGCTCCGCCGGAATTGGCAATGAGCAGTTCTTC
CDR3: CASSSAGIGNEQFF

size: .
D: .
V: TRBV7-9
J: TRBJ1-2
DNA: TGTGCCAGCAGCCCCTCCGGGTGGGCGGGCTATGGCTACACCTTC
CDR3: CASSPSGWAGYGYTF

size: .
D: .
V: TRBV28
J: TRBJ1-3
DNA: TGTGCCAGCACCCCACAGACCCTGGAAGGAAACACCATATATTTT
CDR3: CASTPQTLEGNTIYF

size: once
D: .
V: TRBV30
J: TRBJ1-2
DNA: TGTGCCTGGCGAGCGGGACACTACTATGGCTACACCTTC
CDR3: CAWRAGHYYGYTF

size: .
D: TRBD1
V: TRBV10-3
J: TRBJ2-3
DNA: TGTGCCATCAGTGAGTCTCTAAGACAGGGGATGTGGGATACGCAGTATTTT
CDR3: CAISESLRQGMWDTQYF

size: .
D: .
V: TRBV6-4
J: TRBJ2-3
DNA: TGTGCCAGCAGTGACTCACAGGGCACAGATACGCAGTATTTT
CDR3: CASSDSQGTDTQYF

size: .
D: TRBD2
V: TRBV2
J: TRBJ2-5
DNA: TGTGCCAGCAGGCCTCTAGCGGGGCCGGGTCGGTCCCAGTACTTC
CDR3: CASRPLAGPGRSQYF

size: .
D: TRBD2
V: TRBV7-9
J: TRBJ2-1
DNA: TGTGCCAGCAGCTTAGTTGGTGCGGGGGGCCTCTACAATGAGCAGTTCTTC
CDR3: CASSLVGAGGLYNEQFF

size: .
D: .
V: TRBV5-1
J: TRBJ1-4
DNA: TGCGCCAGCAGCTTCTCGGGGGAAGATGAAAAACTGTTTTTT
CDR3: CASSFSGEDEKLFF

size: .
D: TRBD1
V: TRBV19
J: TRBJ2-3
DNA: TGTGCCAGTAGGGAAAGACAGGGGGCAGATACGCAGTATTTT
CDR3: CASRERQGADTQYF

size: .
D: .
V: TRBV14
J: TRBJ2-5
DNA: TGTGCCAGCAGCCAAGTCAGAACCCAGTACTTC
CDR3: CASSQVRTQYF

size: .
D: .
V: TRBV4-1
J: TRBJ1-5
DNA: TGCGCCAGCAGCCAAGACAGTTACCAGCCCCAGCATTTT
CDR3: CASSQDSYQPQHF

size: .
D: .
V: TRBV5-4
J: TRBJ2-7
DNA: TGCGCCAGCAGCCAAGTCCAGGACAGTTCCTACGAGCAGTACTTC
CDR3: CASSQVQDSSYEQYF

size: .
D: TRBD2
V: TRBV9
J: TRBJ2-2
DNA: TGTGCCAGCAGCGCTTCCAGAGCGGGGGCCGGGGAGCTGTTTTTT
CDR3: CASSASRAGAGELFF

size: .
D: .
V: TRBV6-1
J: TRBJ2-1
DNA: TGTGCCAGCAGTGAAGACGACCTATATTCCTACAATGAGCAGTTCTTC
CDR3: CASSEDDLYSYNEQFF

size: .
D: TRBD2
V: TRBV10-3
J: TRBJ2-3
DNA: TGTGCCATCAGTGACCCTCTACTAGCGGGGGGGTCAGATACGCAGTATTTT
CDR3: CAISDPLLAGGSDTQYF

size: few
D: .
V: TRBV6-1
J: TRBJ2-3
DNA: TGTGCCAGCAGTGAAAACAGGGGGGGAGATACGCAGTATTTT
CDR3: CASSENRGGDTQYF

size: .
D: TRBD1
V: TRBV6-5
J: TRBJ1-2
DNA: TGTGCCAGCAGTTTGGCCGGACAGGGGGCGAGTGGCTACACCTTC
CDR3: CASSLAGQGASGYTF

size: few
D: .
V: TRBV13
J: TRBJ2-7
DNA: TGTGCCAGCAGCTTAGGGGACGGATCCTACGAGCAGTACTTC
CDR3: CASSLGDGSYEQYF

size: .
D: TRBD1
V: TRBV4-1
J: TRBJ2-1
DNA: TGCGCCAGCAGCCAAGTCGGACAGGGAGATTACAATGAGCAGTTCTTC
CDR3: CASSQVGQGDYNEQFF

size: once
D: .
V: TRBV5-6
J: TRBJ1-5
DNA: TGTGCCAGCAGCTTCGGGACGGACTCTCAGCATTTT
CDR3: CASSFGTDSQHF

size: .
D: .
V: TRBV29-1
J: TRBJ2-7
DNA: TGCAGCGTTGGTCAATCGCTCGGCGGGGTCGAGCAGTACTTC
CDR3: CSVGQSLGGVEQYF

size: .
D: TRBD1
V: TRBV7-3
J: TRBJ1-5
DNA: TGTGCCAGCAGCCCACTTACCGGACAGGGCCTTCAGCCCCAGCATTTT
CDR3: CASSPLTGQGLQPQHF

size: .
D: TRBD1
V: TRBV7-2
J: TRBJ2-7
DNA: TGTGCCAGCAGCCGAATGACAGGGGCAGGAAACTACGAGCAGTACTTC
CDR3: CASSRMTGAGNYEQYF

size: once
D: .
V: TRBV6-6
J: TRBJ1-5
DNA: TGTGCCAGCAGTCCCGGGAATTATCAGCCCCAGCATTTT
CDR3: CASSPGNYQPQHF

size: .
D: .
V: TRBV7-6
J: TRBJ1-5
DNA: TGTGCCAGCAGCCAAACCACTGACGATCAGCCCCAGCATTTT
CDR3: CASSQTTDDQPQHF

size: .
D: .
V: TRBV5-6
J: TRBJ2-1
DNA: TGTGCCAGCAGCTTGATTTCGGCGGACGGTGAGCAGTTCTTC
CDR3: CASSLISADGEQFF

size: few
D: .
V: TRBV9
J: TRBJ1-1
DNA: TGTGCCAGCGCCCAAGAAATTAACACTGAAGCTTTCTTT
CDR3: CASAQEINTEAFF

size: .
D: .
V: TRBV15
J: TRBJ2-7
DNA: TGTGCCACCAGCCGAGGCTCCTACGAGCAGTACTTC
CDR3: CATSRGSYEQYF